Each of the 30 T cell receptor beta chains below was sequenced from the same sample in a study of T cells in tumors after PD-1 blockade. TCRdb's table, derived via immunoSEQ multiplex PCR, lists solely in-frame clones and lacks some. The sample contains about 47,000 clones, 79% of which appear only once. The sample was PBMCs, taken before anti-PD-1 treatment. The receptor source for this set is a human donor with basal cell carcinoma.

This chain joins TRBV2 and TRBJ1-2; the D is unclear. CDR1 SNHLY and CDR2 FYNNEI come from the germline V gene. The CDR3 is made up of 13 amino acids. V lost 6 bases and J lost 4, with 12 bases in between. The CDR3 region is CASSDRGTYGYTF. In DNA form, the CDR3 reads TGTGCCAGCAGCGACCGGGGAACCTATGGCTACACCTTC.

The chain has TRBV12-3 or TRBV12-4 and TRBJ2-7; no definite D call. The CDR3 spans 11 residues. V was pared by 5 bases and J by 3 bases, with 5 bases between. The CDR3 sequence: CASSRNYEQYF. The CDR3 nucleotides are TGTGCCAGCAGTCGAAACTACGAGCAGTACTTC.

The CDR3, as DNA: TGCGCCAGCAGTCCCCTTTCAGGGAGCTCCTACGAGCAGTACTTC. Amino acids: CASSPLSGSSYEQYF. V gene TRBV10-1 combines with J gene TRBJ2-7, with D tentatively TRBD1 or TRBD2 (5 bases each). V gave up 5 bases and J gave up 0 bases, with 14 bases separating them. The CDR3 extends over 15 amino acids. Germline V gene lookup returns CDR1 WNHNN and CDR2 SYGVQD (reference sequence).

The V gene is TRBV6-5, the J gene TRBJ2-1; no reliable D call. The V end was cut by 6 bases, the J end by 5 bases, with 2 bases between. Germline V gene lookup returns CDR1 MNHEY and CDR2 SVGAGI. This CDR3 is built from 10 residues. The CDR3 here is CASRHNEQFF. Here the CDR3 DNA reads TGTGCCAGCAGACACAATGAGCAGTTCTTC.

The genes are TRBV10-3 and TRBJ1-1, with TRBD1 matching 7 bases. The CDR3 extends over 13 amino acids. Losses at the gene ends were 3 bases for V and 10 bases for J; bases not matched to a gene: 8. The germline V gene has CDR1 ENHRY and CDR2 SYGVKD. The CDR3 DNA sequence: TGTGCCATCAGTGAAACAGGGGATATAGGAGCTTTCTTT. Its protein product is CAISETGDIGAFF.

The chain joins TRBV5-1 to TRBJ1-2; the D gene is possibly TRBD1 (5 bases). The V gene lost 2 bases and the J gene lost 1 base, with 15 bases spanning the gap. The V gene's germline CDR1 is SGHRS and CDR2 YFSETQ. This CDR3 comprises 16 residues. The CDR3 protein is CASSFGGADINYGYTF. The CDR3 nucleotides are TGCGCCAGCAGCTTTGGAGGGGCAGATATTAACTATGGCTACACCTTC.

CDR3: CASSPPGTRTRYNEQFF. DNA of the CDR3: TGTGCCAGCTCACCACCGGGGACTAGGACCCGTTACAATGAGCAGTTCTTC. This rearrangement joins TRBV18 to TRBJ2-1, with 8 nucleotides matching TRBD2. CDR1 is KGHSH and CDR2 is LQKENI in the germline V gene. This CDR3 is built from 17 residues. V dropped 0 bases and J dropped 4; count of bases not matched to a gene: 8.

Note on this clone: Other DNA sequences in the same sample also yield this CDR3. The chain has TRBV4-1 and TRBJ2-7; D call uncertain. CDR3 length: 15 residues. CDR1 and CDR2 (germline): MGHRA, YSYEKL. Trimming cost V 6 bases and J 3 bases, with 18 bases left between them. CDR3 in DNA: TGCGCCAGCAGTTCAATCTATAGGGCTTACTACGAGCAGTACTTC. Amino acids: CASSSIYRAYYEQYF.

This rearrangement joins TRBV4-1 to TRBJ1-5; D is ambiguous. Germline CDR1 is MGHRA and CDR2 is YSYEKL. V gave up 0 bases and J gave up 4 bases, with 10 bases separating them. The CDR3 is 15 residues long. CDR3 bases: TGCGCCAGCAGCCAAGAAGTTGGGGAAAATCAGCCCCAGCATTTT. This sequence encodes CASSQEVGENQPQHF.

The chain employs TRBV18 and TRBJ1-4; a weak D match, TRBD1 (5 bases). Germline lookup yields CDR1 KGHSH and CDR2 LQKENI. Trimming took off 6 bases at V and 10 bases at J, with 15 bases between the two ends. CDR3 size: 13 residues. CDR3 bases: TGTGCCAGCTCCCCGGACACGGTACGAAAACTGTTTTTT. This encodes CASSPDTVRKLFF.

The chain uses TRBV5-4 and TRBJ2-1; a weak D match, TRBD1 (6 bases). Germline lookup yields CDR1 SGHNT and CDR2 YYREEE (reference sequence). The CDR3 contains 12 residues. V lost 5 bases and J lost 5, with 8 bases in between. This CDR3 is CASSRDNNEQFF. The CDR3 coding sequence is TGTGCCAGCAGTAGGGACAACAATGAGCAGTTCTTC.

This clone was recorded once. The CDR3 reads CASSSRRTQETQYF. In DNA form, the CDR3 reads TGTGCCAGCAGCTCCCGCCGGACACAAGAGACCCAGTACTTC. The rearrangement joins TRBV13 to TRBJ2-5; the D gene is possibly TRBD1 (5 bases). Germline V gives CDR1 PRHDT, CDR2 FYEKMQ (reference sequence). The V gene lost 4 bases and the J gene lost 2 bases, with 11 bases spanning the gap. This CDR3 spans 14 amino acids.

The chain uses TRBV28 and TRBJ2-7; 9 bases align to TRBD1. The CDR3 runs to 18 residues. CDR1 and CDR2 from the germline V gene are MDHEN and SYDVKM. J was trimmed by 3 bases and V by 3 bases; bases with no gene match: 15. CDR3 loop: CASSLGVAGDRVFYEQYF. DNA of the CDR3: TGTGCCAGCAGTTTGGGGGTCGCCGGGGACAGGGTCTTCTACGAGCAGTACTTC.

This clone was seen only once. This rearrangement joins TRBV11-3 to TRBJ2-3; TRBD2 aligns across 7 bases. This CDR3 has 14 residues. CDR1 is SGHNT, CDR2 YENEEA, per germline. The V gene end was trimmed by 5 bases and the J gene end by 4 bases; junction bases not matched to a gene: 6. The CDR3 is CASSHGGTSDTQYF. In DNA, the CDR3 is TGTGCCAGCAGCCACGGGGGGACTTCAGATACGCAGTATTTT.

This sequence joins TRBV30 and TRBJ1-4; maybe TRBD1 (6 bases). The CDR3 loop spans 15 amino acids. Germline assignment: CDR1 GTSNPN and CDR2 SVGIG (reference sequence). The germline V and J ends were trimmed by 0 bases and 5 bases, with 13 bases remaining between them. The CDR3 DNA reads as TGTGCCTGGAGTGTGGAAGGGGGGTCGAATGAAAAACTGTTTTTT. Protein product: CAWSVEGGSNEKLFF.

The gene calls are TRBV7-2 and TRBJ2-5, with 12 bases that match TRBD2. The junction had 11 bases not matched to a gene; V was cut back by 5 bases and J by 4 bases. The germline V gene has CDR1 SGHTA and CDR2 FQGNSA. The CDR3 loop spans 17 amino acids. CDR3 sequence (DNA): TGTGCCAGCAGCCACTTAGGACTAGCGGGATTTCCAGAGACCCAGTACTTC. It is translated as CASSHLGLAGFPETQYF. Complete variable domain (other parts from reference TRBV7-2 and TRBJ2-5): GAGVSQSPSNKVTEKGKDVELRCDPISGHTALYWYRQSLGQGLEFLIYFQGNSAPDKSGLPSDRFSAERTGGSVSTLTIQRTQQEDSAVYLCASSHLGLAGFPETQYFGPGTRLLVL.

Only a few counts were recorded for this clone. The V and J genes are TRBV6-1 and TRBJ2-6; D unclear. This CDR3 has 13 residues. Trimming pared 0 bases from V and 4 bases from J, leaving 1 base between. Germline loops: CDR1 MNHNS, CDR2 SASEGT. CDR3 amino acids: CASSEAGANVLTF. DNA for the CDR3: TGTGCCAGCAGTGAAGCGGGGGCCAACGTCCTGACTTTC.

This clone came up once. CDR3 sequence: CASSDPDGGLSTDTQYF. Here the CDR3 DNA reads TGTGCCAGCAGTGATCCGGACGGGGGCCTTAGCACAGATACGCAGTATTTT. V is TRBV2 and J is TRBJ2-3, with D perhaps matching TRBD1 or TRBD2 (6 bases each). This CDR3 spans 17 amino acids. Germline V gives CDR1 SNHLY, CDR2 FYNNEI. V dropped 3 bases and J dropped 0 bases, with 16 bases sitting between them.

The genes are TRBV10-3 and TRBJ2-3; 13 positions agree with TRBD2. This CDR3 has 17 residues. The junction had 9 bases not matched to a gene; V was cut back by 2 bases and J by 7 bases. Germline loops: CDR1 ENHRY, CDR2 SYGVKD. Written as DNA, the CDR3 is TGTGCCATCAGTGAGCTGCCCACTAGCGGGGGGGAATATACGCAGTATTTT. Protein: CAISELPTSGGEYTQYF.

J is TRBJ1-3 and V is TRBV15; D gene ambiguous. The CDR3 contains 11 residues. Trimming shortened V by 5 bases and J by 4 bases, and 3 bases separated the two germline ends. The germline gives CDR1 LNHNV, CDR2 YYDKDF (reference sequence). The CDR3 coding sequence is TGTGCCACCAGCGAGGGAAACACCATATATTTT. The encoded protein is CATSEGNTIYF.

The rearrangement uses TRBV5-5 and TRBJ1-3; D is uncertain. This CDR3 region has 16 residues. Germline CDR1 and CDR2: SGHKS and YYEKEE (reference sequence). The V and J ends lost 4 bases and 3 bases respectively, with 17 bases between them. The CDR3 sequence is CASSRGTSMSGNTIYF. CDR3 nucleotide sequence: TGTGCCAGCAGCCGAGGTACGTCAATGAGTGGAAACACCATATATTTT.

The chain employs TRBV5-1 and TRBJ1-3; 7 bases are shared with TRBD1. V shed 4 bases and J 3 bases; nucleotides not matched to a gene: 4. The CDR3 consists of 14 residues. From germline, CDR1 is SGHRS and CDR2 YFSETQ. CDR3 residues: CASSEQGSGNTIYF. The CDR3 bases are TGCGCCAGCAGCGAACAGGGGAGTGGAAACACCATATATTTT.

The CDR3: CASSPDRGHQPQHF. The DNA for the CDR3 is TGTGCCAGCAGTCCGGACAGGGGGCATCAGCCCCAGCATTTT. The J gene is TRBJ1-5, the V gene TRBV25-1, with 11 bases that match TRBD1. The junction had 2 bases not matched to a gene; V was cut back by 5 bases and J by 5 bases. The CDR3 extends over 14 amino acids. Germline V CDR1 and CDR2: MGHDK, SYGVNS.

The sample holds a few counts of this clone. The chain employs TRBV5-5 and TRBJ2-7, with D uncertain. This CDR3 comprises 12 residues. Germline-derived CDR1 and CDR2 are SGHKS and YYEKEE (reference sequence). V lost 0 bases to trimming and J lost 4 bases, with 5 bases between them. The CDR3 loop is CASSLVAYEQYF. The CDR3 nucleotides are TGTGCCAGCAGCTTGGTCGCGTACGAGCAGTACTTC.

This clone was seen just once. Other DNA sequences in this specimen translate into the identical CDR3. V and J are TRBV5-1 and TRBJ2-6; 8 nucleotides align to TRBD2. The J segment lost 2 bases and the V segment lost 3 bases, leaving 7 bases of the junction unmatched. CDR1 is SGHRS and CDR2 is YFSETQ in the germline V gene. The CDR3 loop spans 17 amino acids. DNA of the CDR3: TGCGCCAGCAGCTCGGGCCGGGGGGGGACTGGGGCCAACGTCCTGACTTTC. Translating it yields CASSSGRGGTGANVLTF.

The rearrangement links TRBV5-1 to TRBJ2-3; no clear D gene. This CDR3 comprises 13 residues. With 4 bases removed from V and 5 bases from J, the gap between germline ends came to 11 bases. Germline V lookup: CDR1 SGHRS, CDR2 YFSETQ. The CDR3 DNA is TGCGCCAGCAGCCCGGAGTACAGAGATACGCAGTATTTT. Amino acids: CASSPEYRDTQYF.

The J gene is TRBJ1-6, the V gene TRBV19; D uncertain. CDR1 LNHDA and CDR2 SQIVND come from the germline V gene (reference sequence). V was trimmed by 8 bases and J by 7 bases, leaving 9 bases between them. The CDR3 spans 12 residues. The DNA of the CDR3 is TGTGCCAGTTCGGCTATAAATTCACCCCTCCACTTT. Its protein is CASSAINSPLHF. Filled out from reference TRBV19 and TRBJ1-6, the complete variable domain reads DGGITQSPKYLFRKEGQNVTLSCEQNLNHDAMYWYRQDPGQGLRLIYYSQIVNDFQKGDIAEGYSVSREKKESFPLTVTSAQKNPTAFYLCASSAINSPLHFGNGTRLTVT.

This clone is a singleton in its sample. The genes are TRBV15 and TRBJ2-7; weak D call: TRBD2 (5 bases). CDR1 is LNHNV and CDR2 is YYDKDF in the germline V gene (reference sequence). V dropped 0 bases and J dropped 1 base, with 13 bases sitting between them. The CDR3 totals 16 residues. As DNA, the CDR3 is TGTGCCACCAGCAGAGATCATGATTCGGGGTCCTACGAGCAGTACTTC. Its translation: CATSRDHDSGSYEQYF.

This chain links TRBV12-3 or TRBV12-4 with TRBJ2-7, with TRBD1 as a possible D gene (6 bases). Trimming removed 3 bases from V and 6 bases from J, with 9 bases in between. The CDR3 length is 12 residues. DNA for the CDR3: TGTGCCAGCAGTTTCCGGACAGCCGAGCAGTACTTC. It translates to CASSFRTAEQYF.

The chain combines TRBV5-1 with TRBJ1-1, with TRBD1 as a possible D gene (6 bases). The V gene lost 7 bases and the J gene lost 1 base, with 17 bases spanning the gap. The germline V gene encodes CDR1 SGHRS and CDR2 YFSETQ. CDR3 length: 15 amino acids. CDR3 nucleotide sequence: TGCGCCAGCCGGAACGGGGGCCTAGCGAACACTGAAGCTTTCTTT. Residues: CASRNGGLANTEAFF.